This is a list of T cell receptor beta chains from one sample in a study of monozygotic twins with inflammatory bowel disease. After re-calling the 5' RACE reads, TCRdb lists one entry per CDR3 protein, DNA absent. The sample's table shows approximately 330,000 distinct CDR3 sequences. The sequenced material came from blood. Source of these receptors: a human donor with ulcerative colitis or Crohn's disease, or a healthy co-twin of an affected twin (not recorded which). Both conserved end residues are part of each CDR3.

TRBV20-1	TRBJ2-1	CSANPPDDAYNEQFF
TRBV5-1	TRBJ2-7	CASSHRPPYGRSDEQYF
TRBV10-3	TRBJ2-5	CAISEGREIETQYF
TRBV20-1	TRBJ1-1	CSASRQSGPIEAFF
TRBV6-5	TRBJ1-5	CASSPRDRQPQHF
TRBV18	TRBJ1-1	CASSVDSNTEAFF
TRBV7-7	TRBJ2-1	CASSLALGQAKYNEQFF
TRBV9	TRBJ2-1	CASSVDWVVSSYNEQFF
TRBV6-6	TRBJ2-2	CASVGGLGELFF
TRBV12-3/TRBV12-4	TRBJ2-2	CASSLGGGITGELFF
TRBV12-3/TRBV12-4	TRBJ2-1	CASSPQLAVGGYNEQFF
TRBV5-1	TRBJ1-4	CASSRTGGDEKLFF
TRBV7-6	TRBJ1-1	CASSRHRIDGDLGEAFF
TRBV30	TRBJ1-3	CAWSQGQSSSGNTIYF
TRBV3-1	TRBJ1-6	CASRLDSQKVNSPLHF
TRBV30	TRBJ2-1	CAGWSRGRDNEQFF
TRBV29-1	TRBJ2-5	CSVQTRETQYF
TRBV6-5	TRBJ1-1	CASSYAGGLEAFF
TRBV6-1	TRBJ2-7	CASSHPQGRLGEQYF
TRBV6-6	TRBJ1-2	CASSPFNQGNGYTF
TRBV10-3	TRBJ2-3	CAISVEDTQYF
TRBV11-2	TRBJ2-7	CASSFGQGGSYEQYF
TRBV12-3/TRBV12-4	TRBJ2-3	CASSRQGGTDTQYF
TRBV11-2	TRBJ1-1	CASSLARQGLDTEAFF